This T cell receptor (beta chain) was captured in a study of response to subunit inactivated influenza vaccine. Study results and caveats: Authors suggested each seasonal influenza vaccination recruits few new T cells.

TCRdb reprocessed the RT-PCR reads with MiXCR, giving one entry per CDR3 protein. The table records under 550,000 distinct CDR3 sequences, about 7.2% of them present only once. This clonotype came up a few times. Its specificity is not known. The TCR comes from a man aged 45 to 70 who received an inactivated influenza vaccine. The sample was PBMCs from blood, taken 23 to 25 months after vaccination.

The CDR3 nucleotides are TGTGCCAGCAGTTTACAGCCTAGCGGCACAGATACGCAGTATTTT. Translated: CASSLQPSGTDTQYF. The chain joins TRBV27 to TRBJ2-3, with TRBD2 as a possible D gene (6 bases). Germline V lookup: CDR1 MNHEY, CDR2 SMNVEV (reference sequence). This CDR3 contains 15 residues. Trimming took 2 bases from V and 1 from J, leaving 10 bases between them.